These 9 T cell receptor beta chains share one sample of origin, sequenced in a study of blood T cell repertoires in COVID-19. The protocol was immunoSEQ multiplex PCR, while the TCRdb copy is restricted to in-frame clones and leaves out a portion. Found here are roughly 60,000 clones, around 79% of them singletons; the top ten hold approximately 30%. The sequenced sample consisted of peripheral blood. The receptors were sampled from a human donor in a cohort sampled during active COVID-19.

The chain recombines TRBV5-1 with TRBJ2-1; 7 nucleotides align to TRBD1. The germline gives CDR1 SGHRS, CDR2 YFSETQ. This CDR3 has 15 amino acids. Trimming removed 3 bases from V and 8 bases from J; junction bases left unmatched: 11. CDR3 loop: CASSYPGQEGHEQFF. Written as DNA, the CDR3 is TGCGCCAGCAGCTACCCTGGACAGGAAGGGCATGAGCAGTTCTTC.

The sample holds one count of this clone. CDR3: CAISLLAGGGTDTQYF. DNA of the CDR3: TGTGCCATCAGCCTACTAGCGGGAGGAGGTACAGATACGCAGTATTTT. The rearrangement links TRBV10-3 to TRBJ2-3, with 12 bases identical to TRBD2. Germline values: CDR1 ENHRY, CDR2 SYGVKD. The length of the CDR3 is 16 residues. The junction had 7 bases not matched to a gene; V was cut back by 6 bases and J by 3 bases.

The chain uses TRBV7-3 and TRBJ2-1, with 12 bases matching TRBD2. J was trimmed by 5 bases and V by 4 bases; bases with no gene match: 9. Germline V gene sequence: CDR1 SGHTA, CDR2 FQGTGA. This CDR3 contains 17 residues. CDR3 nucleotides: TGTGCCAGCAGCTCCCAGACTAGCGGGAGATCCCACAATGAGCAGTTCTTC. Amino acids: CASSSQTSGRSHNEQFF.

The chain joins TRBV4-2 to TRBJ2-3, with D perhaps TRBD2 (5 bases). CDR1 and CDR2 (germline): LGHNA, YNFKEQ. The germline V and J ends were trimmed by 2 bases and 0 bases, with 9 bases remaining between them. The CDR3 runs to 15 residues. The CDR3 sequence is CASSQQRRSTDTQYF. CDR3 nucleotide sequence: TGTGCCAGCAGCCAACAAAGGAGGAGCACAGATACGCAGTATTTT.

The J gene is TRBJ1-1, the V gene TRBV9, with D perhaps TRBD1 (6 bases). Germline CDR1 is SGDLS and CDR2 is YYNGEE. Trimming took off 0 bases at V and 4 bases at J, with 16 bases between the two ends. This CDR3 comprises 16 residues. The CDR3 loop is CASSVEKGDLSTEAFF. Written as DNA, the CDR3 is TGTGCCAGCAGCGTAGAAAAGGGGGATCTTAGCACTGAAGCTTTCTTT.

The chain combines TRBV28 with TRBJ2-7, with D maybe TRBD1 (5 bases). The germline CDR1 and CDR2 sequences are MDHEN and SYDVKM. Trimming stripped 3 bases from V and 2 bases from J, with 14 bases between. The CDR3 has 15 residues. As DNA, the CDR3 is TGTGCCAGCAGTTTCAGTTGGACACAAGCCTACGAGCAGTACTTC. Translation gives CASSFSWTQAYEQYF.

The CDR3 sequence: CASSLKRTGVGNQPQHF. CDR3 nucleotides: TGTGCCAGCAGTTTAAAGCGGACAGGGGTCGGCAATCAGCCCCAGCATTTT. V and J are TRBV28 and TRBJ1-5; 9 bases agree with TRBD1. The V gene end was trimmed by 2 bases and the J gene end by 2 bases; junction bases not matched to a gene: 7. Looked up from germline, CDR1 is MDHEN and CDR2 is SYDVKM. The CDR3 loop spans 17 amino acids.

This clone was counted only a few times. The V call is TRBV19, the J call TRBJ1-6; D ambiguous. The CDR3 runs to 13 residues. Germline CDR1 and CDR2: LNHDA and SQIVND (reference sequence). Between the trimmed V and J ends, which lost 5 bases and 10 bases, there was a span of 12 bases. CDR3 DNA sequence: TGTGCCAGTAGTGATAAGGGAGCGTCACCCCTCCACTTT. It codes for CASSDKGASPLHF. The whole variable domain, remainder taken from reference TRBV19 and TRBJ1-6, is DGGITQSPKYLFRKEGQNVTLSCEQNLNHDAMYWYRQDPGQGLRLIYYSQIVNDFQKGDIAEGYSVSREKKESFPLTVTSAQKNPTAFYLCASSDKGASPLHFGNGTRLTVT.

The chain links TRBV5-1 to TRBJ2-7; 12 bases align to TRBD1. The CDR3 is 17 amino acids. CDR1 and CDR2 (germline): SGHRS, YFSETQ. V gave up 4 bases and J gave up 7 bases; unmatched junction bases: 15. CDR3 in amino acids: CASSTGTGGANLGEQYF. CDR3 coding DNA: TGCGCCAGCAGCACCGGGACAGGGGGCGCGAATTTAGGGGAGCAGTACTTC.